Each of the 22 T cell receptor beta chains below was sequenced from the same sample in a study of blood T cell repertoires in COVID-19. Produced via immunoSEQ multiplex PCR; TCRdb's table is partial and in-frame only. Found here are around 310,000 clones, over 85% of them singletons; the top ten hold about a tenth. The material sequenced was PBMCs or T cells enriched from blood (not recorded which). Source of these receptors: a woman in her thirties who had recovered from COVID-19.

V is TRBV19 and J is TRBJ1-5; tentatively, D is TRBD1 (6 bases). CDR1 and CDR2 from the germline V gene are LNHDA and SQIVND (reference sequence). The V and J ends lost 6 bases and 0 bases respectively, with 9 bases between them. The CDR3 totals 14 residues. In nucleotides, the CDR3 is TGTGCCAGTAGCACAGGGAATAGCAATCAGCCCCAGCATTTT. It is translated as CASSTGNSNQPQHF.

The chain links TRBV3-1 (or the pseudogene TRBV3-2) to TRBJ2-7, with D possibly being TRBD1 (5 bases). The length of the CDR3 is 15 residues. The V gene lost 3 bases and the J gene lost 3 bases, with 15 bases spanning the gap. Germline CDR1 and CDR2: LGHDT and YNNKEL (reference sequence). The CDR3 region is CASSQTPQDNYEQYF. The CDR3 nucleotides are TGTGCCAGCAGCCAGACGCCCCAGGACAACTACGAGCAGTACTTC.

The chain's CDR3 is CASRDRTARQETQYF. CDR3 DNA: TGTGCCAGCAGGGACCGGACAGCTCGTCAAGAGACCCAGTACTTC. The V and J genes are TRBV11-2 and TRBJ2-5; D is possibly TRBD1 (6 bases). In germline, CDR1 is SGHAT, CDR2 FQNNGV. There are 15 residues in the CDR3. V was cut by 6 bases and J by 2 bases, with 16 bases left in between.

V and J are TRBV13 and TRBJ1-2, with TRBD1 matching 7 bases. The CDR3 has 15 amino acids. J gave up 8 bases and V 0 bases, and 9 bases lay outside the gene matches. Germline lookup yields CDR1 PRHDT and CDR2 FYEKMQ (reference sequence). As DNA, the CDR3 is TGTGCCAGCAGCTTAGGTGGACAGGTCCTCGTCGGCTACACCTTC. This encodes CASSLGGQVLVGYTF. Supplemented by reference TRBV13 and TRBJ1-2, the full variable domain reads AAGVIQSPRHLIKEKRETATLKCYPIPRHDTVYWYQQGPGQDPQFLISFYEKMQSDKGSIPDRFSAQQFSDYHSELNMSSLELGDSALYFCASSLGGQVLVGYTFGSGTRLTVV.

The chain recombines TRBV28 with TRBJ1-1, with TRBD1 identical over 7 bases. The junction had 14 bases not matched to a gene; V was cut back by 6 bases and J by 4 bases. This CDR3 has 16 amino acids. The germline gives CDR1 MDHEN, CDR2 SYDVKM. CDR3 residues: CASSIRDSLKGTEAFF. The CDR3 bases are TGTGCCAGCAGCATCCGGGACAGTCTTAAGGGCACTGAAGCTTTCTTT.

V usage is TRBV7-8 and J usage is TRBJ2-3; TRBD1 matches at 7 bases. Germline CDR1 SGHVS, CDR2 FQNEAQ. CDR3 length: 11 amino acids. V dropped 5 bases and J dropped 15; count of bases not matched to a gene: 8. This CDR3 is CASSRDRPYYF. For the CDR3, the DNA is TGTGCCAGCAGCCGGGACAGACCCTACTATTTT.

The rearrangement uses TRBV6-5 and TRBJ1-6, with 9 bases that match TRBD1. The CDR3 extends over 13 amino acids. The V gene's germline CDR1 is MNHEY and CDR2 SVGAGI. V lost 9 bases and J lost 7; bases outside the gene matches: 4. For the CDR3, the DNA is TGTGCCAGTACAGGGGGCGAAAATTCACCCCTCCACTTT. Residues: CASTGGENSPLHF.

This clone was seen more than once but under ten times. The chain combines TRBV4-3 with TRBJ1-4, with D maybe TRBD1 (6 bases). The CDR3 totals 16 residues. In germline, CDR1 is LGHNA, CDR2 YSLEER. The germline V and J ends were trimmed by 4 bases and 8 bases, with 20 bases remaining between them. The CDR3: CASSPSWAGAGEKLFF. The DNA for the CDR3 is TGCGCCAGCAGCCCGTCCTGGGCGGGGGCGGGGGAAAAACTGTTTTTT.

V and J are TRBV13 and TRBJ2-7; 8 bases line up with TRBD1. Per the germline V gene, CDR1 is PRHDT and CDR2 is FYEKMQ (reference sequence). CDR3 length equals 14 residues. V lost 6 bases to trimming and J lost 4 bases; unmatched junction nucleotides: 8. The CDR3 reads CASRSANRGYEQYF. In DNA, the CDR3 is TGTGCCAGCAGGTCCGCGAACAGGGGGTACGAGCAGTACTTC.

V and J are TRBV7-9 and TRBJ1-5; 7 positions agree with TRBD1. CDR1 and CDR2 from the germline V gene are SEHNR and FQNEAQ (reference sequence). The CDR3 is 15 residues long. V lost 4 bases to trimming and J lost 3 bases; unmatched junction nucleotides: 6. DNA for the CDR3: TGTGCCAGCAGCTCAACAGGGGATAACAATCAGCCCCAGCATTTT. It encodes CASSSTGDNNQPQHF.

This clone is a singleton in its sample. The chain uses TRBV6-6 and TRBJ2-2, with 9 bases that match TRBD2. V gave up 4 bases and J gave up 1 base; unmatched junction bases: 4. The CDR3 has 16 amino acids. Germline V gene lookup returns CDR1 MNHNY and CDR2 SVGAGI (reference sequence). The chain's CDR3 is CASSWGLAQNTGELFF. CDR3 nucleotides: TGTGCCAGCAGTTGGGGACTAGCCCAGAACACCGGGGAGCTGTTTTTT.

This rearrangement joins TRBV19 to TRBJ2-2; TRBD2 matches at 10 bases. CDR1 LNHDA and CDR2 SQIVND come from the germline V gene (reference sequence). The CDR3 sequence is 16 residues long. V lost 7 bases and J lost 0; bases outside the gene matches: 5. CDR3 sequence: CASTRTSGSNTGELFF. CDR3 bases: TGTGCCAGTACCCGGACTAGCGGATCGAACACCGGGGAGCTGTTTTTT. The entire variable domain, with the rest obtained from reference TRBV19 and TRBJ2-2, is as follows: DGGITQSPKYLFRKEGQNVTLSCEQNLNHDAMYWYRQDPGQGLRLIYYSQIVNDFQKGDIAEGYSVSREKKESFPLTVTSAQKNPTAFYLCASTRTSGSNTGELFFGEGSRLTVL.

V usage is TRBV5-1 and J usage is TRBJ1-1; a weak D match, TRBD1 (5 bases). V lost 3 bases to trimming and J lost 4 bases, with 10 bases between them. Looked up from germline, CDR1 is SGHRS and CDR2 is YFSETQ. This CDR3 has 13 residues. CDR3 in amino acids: CASSWAGTTEAFF. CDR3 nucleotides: TGCGCCAGCAGCTGGGCGGGGACCACTGAAGCTTTCTTT.

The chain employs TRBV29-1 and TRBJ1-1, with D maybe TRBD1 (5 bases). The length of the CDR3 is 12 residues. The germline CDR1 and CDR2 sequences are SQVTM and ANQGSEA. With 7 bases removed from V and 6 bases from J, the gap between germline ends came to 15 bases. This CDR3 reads CSAGDSGAEAFF. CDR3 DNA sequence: TGCAGCGCTGGGGACTCCGGGGCTGAAGCTTTCTTT.

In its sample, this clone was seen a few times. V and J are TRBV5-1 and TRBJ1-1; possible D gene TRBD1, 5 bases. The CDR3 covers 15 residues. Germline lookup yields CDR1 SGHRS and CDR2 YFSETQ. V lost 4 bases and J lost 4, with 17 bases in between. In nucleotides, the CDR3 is TGCGCCAGCAGCGCTCAATCAGGACATTTCACTGAAGCTTTCTTT. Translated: CASSAQSGHFTEAFF.

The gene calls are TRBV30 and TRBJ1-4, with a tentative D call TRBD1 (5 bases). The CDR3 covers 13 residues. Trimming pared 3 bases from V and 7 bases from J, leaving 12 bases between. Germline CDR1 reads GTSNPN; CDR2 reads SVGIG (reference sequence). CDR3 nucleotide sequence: TGTGCCTGGAGCGGGCAGGGAGGTGAAAAACTGTTTTTT. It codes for CAWSGQGGEKLFF.

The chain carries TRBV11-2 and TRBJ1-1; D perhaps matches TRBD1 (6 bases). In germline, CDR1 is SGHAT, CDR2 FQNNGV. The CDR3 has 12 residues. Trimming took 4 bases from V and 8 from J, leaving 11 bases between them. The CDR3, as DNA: TGTGCCAGCAGCTCGAACGGACAGGAAGCTTTCTTT. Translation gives CASSSNGQEAFF.

This CDR3 is CASSPPGVPSYGYTF. Here the CDR3 DNA reads TGTGCCAGCAGCCCCCCCGGGGTGCCTTCCTATGGCTACACCTTC. The chain joins TRBV7-6 to TRBJ1-2; unclear D gene. Germline-derived CDR1 and CDR2 are SGHVS and FNYEAQ. V dropped 5 bases and J dropped 4 bases, with 17 bases sitting between them. This CDR3 comprises 15 residues.

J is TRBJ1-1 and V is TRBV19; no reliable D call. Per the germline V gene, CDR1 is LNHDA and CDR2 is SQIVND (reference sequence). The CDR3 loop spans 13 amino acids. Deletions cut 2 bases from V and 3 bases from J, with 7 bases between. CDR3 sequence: CASSINVDTEAFF. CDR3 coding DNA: TGTGCCAGTAGTATAAACGTAGACACTGAAGCTTTCTTT.

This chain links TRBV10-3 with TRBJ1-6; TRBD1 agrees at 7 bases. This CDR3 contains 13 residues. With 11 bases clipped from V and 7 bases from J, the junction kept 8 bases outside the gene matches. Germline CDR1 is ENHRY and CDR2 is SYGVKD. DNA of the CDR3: TGTGCCGGCCAGGGGACAGAAAATTCACCCCTCCACTTT. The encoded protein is CAGQGTENSPLHF.

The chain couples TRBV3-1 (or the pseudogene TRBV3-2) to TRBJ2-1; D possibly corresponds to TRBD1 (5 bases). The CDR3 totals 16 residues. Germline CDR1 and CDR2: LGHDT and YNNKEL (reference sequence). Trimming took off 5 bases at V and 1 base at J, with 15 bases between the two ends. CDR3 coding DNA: TGTGCCAGCAGCGGCTGGGTGGGGCGGTCCTACAATGAGCAGTTCTTC. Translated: CASSGWVGRSYNEQFF.

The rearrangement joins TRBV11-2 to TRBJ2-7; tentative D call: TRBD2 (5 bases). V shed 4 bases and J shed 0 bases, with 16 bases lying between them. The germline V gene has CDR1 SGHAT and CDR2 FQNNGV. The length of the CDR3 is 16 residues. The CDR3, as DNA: TGTGCCAGCAGCTCTTTGGGAGCCAGGCACTCCTACGAGCAGTACTTC. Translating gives CASSSLGARHSYEQYF. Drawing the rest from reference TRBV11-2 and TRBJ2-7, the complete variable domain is EAGVAQSPRYKIIEKRQSVAFWCNPISGHATLYWYQQILGQGPKLLIQFQNNGVVDDSQLPKDRFSAERLKGVDSTLKIQPAKLEDSAVYLCASSSLGARHSYEQYFGPGTRLTVT.